This entry is about one T cell receptor (beta chain). Its target is not known. 60 Vbeta and 13 Jbeta primers were used in PCR. Clones were read by immunoSEQ multiplex PCR, and TCRdb kept only the in-frame ones, dropping some. This table holds about 170,000 clones, around 80% found once. The sample originates from a study of cytomegalovirus exposure and HLA in healthy donors. Study outcomes and limitations: The investigators catalogued 150 to 200 TCR beta chains as cytomegalovirus-associated. In a later analysis, productive TCRs from donors in an Asian-associated ancestry cluster reportedly carried fewer N-insertions than the cohort mean.

The CDR3 has 17 amino acids. Germline V lookup: CDR1 SGHTA, CDR2 FQGNSA. Trimming took 3 bases from V and 7 from J; bases not matched to a gene: 13. The specimen sequenced was PBMCs. The gene calls are TRBV7-2 and TRBJ1-5, with 9 nucleotides matching TRBD1. The receptor's source is a male donor in good health and CMV-seronegative. CDR3 amino acids: CASSFGTGRRGTQPQHF. The CDR3 nucleotides read TGTGCCAGCAGCTTCGGGACAGGGAGACGGGGGACCCAGCCCCAGCATTTT.